A selection of T cell receptor beta chains follows, all from one sample in a study of blood T cell repertoires in COVID-19. Profiled with immunoSEQ multiplex PCR; TCRdb holds only in-frame clones, not every one. The repertoire includes some 340,000 clones, 75% to 90% of them detected once, and 5% to 5.5% sits in the top ten. Sequenced sample: PBMCs or T cells enriched from blood (not recorded which). These TCRs come from a woman between 45 and 60 years old who had recovered from COVID-19. Each CDR3 is given with its conserved first and last residue. The order of the fields is D gene, clone size, J gene, V gene, CDR3 protein, CDR3 DNA. D genes are given only for firm matches. Clone size is shown for a subset of rows, as once, few, many or a class of expanded clone.

d_call: -; clone_size: -; j_call: TRBJ2-5; v_call: TRBV5-1; cdr3_aa: CASSLEGAGETQYF; cdr3_nt: TGCGCCAGCAGCTTGGAGGGGGCGGGGGAGACCCAGTACTTC
d_call: TRBD1; clone_size: -; j_call: TRBJ1-2; v_call: TRBV29-1; cdr3_aa: CSARQGTSYGYTF; cdr3_nt: TGCAGCGCGCGACAGGGGACTTCCTATGGCTACACCTTC
d_call: -; clone_size: many; j_call: TRBJ1-1; v_call: TRBV7-9; cdr3_aa: CASSLAGSPFEAFF; cdr3_nt: TGTGCCAGCAGCTTAGCCGGGAGCCCCTTTGAAGCTTTCTTT
d_call: -; clone_size: few; j_call: TRBJ2-7; v_call: TRBV19; cdr3_aa: CASSLRGEGAYEQYF; cdr3_nt: TGTGCCAGTAGCCTACGAGGAGAGGGGGCCTACGAGCAGTACTTC
d_call: TRBD1; clone_size: -; j_call: TRBJ2-3; v_call: TRBV6-1; cdr3_aa: CASSGRDRSFTDTQYF; cdr3_nt: TGTGCCAGCAGTGGACGGGACAGATCTTTCACAGATACGCAGTATTTT
d_call: -; clone_size: -; j_call: TRBJ1-5; v_call: TRBV27; cdr3_aa: CASSLRGINQPQHF; cdr3_nt: TGTGCCAGCAGTTTAAGGGGGATCAATCAGCCCCAGCATTTT
d_call: TRBD1; clone_size: -; j_call: TRBJ2-1; v_call: TRBV5-1; cdr3_aa: CASSLGTGRTQPHNEQFF; cdr3_nt: TGCGCCAGCAGCTTGGGGACAGGGCGAACACAACCTCACAATGAGCAGTTCTTC
d_call: TRBD1; clone_size: -; j_call: TRBJ1-2; v_call: TRBV9; cdr3_aa: CASSPGQGNYGYTF; cdr3_nt: TGTGCCAGCAGCCCGGGACAGGGAAACTATGGCTACACCTTC
d_call: -; clone_size: -; j_call: TRBJ1-2; v_call: TRBV12-3/TRBV12-4; cdr3_aa: CASNLGSNYGYTF; cdr3_nt: TGTGCCAGCAACCTGGGGAGTAACTATGGCTACACCTTC
d_call: -; clone_size: -; j_call: TRBJ2-7; v_call: TRBV9; cdr3_aa: CASSGRRLRTTQNYEQYF; cdr3_nt: TGTGCCAGCAGCGGACGAAGGCTCCGGACAACCCAAAACTACGAGCAGTACTTC
d_call: TRBD1; clone_size: few; j_call: TRBJ1-1; v_call: TRBV7-3; cdr3_aa: CASSSTGGEAFF; cdr3_nt: TGTGCCAGCAGTTCTACAGGGGGGGAAGCTTTCTTT
d_call: -; clone_size: -; j_call: TRBJ2-7; v_call: TRBV4-3; cdr3_aa: CASSYTVQSSYEQYF; cdr3_nt: TGCGCCAGCAGTTACACAGTCCAAAGCTCCTACGAGCAGTACTTC
d_call: -; clone_size: -; j_call: TRBJ1-1; v_call: TRBV10-3; cdr3_aa: CAISESGGLTEAFF; cdr3_nt: TGTGCCATCAGTGAGTCAGGAGGGTTGACTGAAGCTTTCTTT
d_call: -; clone_size: -; j_call: TRBJ2-1; v_call: TRBV21-1; cdr3_aa: CASYSGGANEQFF; cdr3_nt: TGTGCCAGCTATAGCGGGGGGGCGAATGAGCAGTTCTTC
d_call: TRBD1; clone_size: -; j_call: TRBJ2-5; v_call: TRBV7-9; cdr3_aa: CASSPWRGTGSEGETQYF; cdr3_nt: TGTGCCAGCAGTCCTTGGAGGGGGACAGGGTCGGAGGGAGAGACCCAGTACTTC
d_call: TRBD1; clone_size: -; j_call: TRBJ1-1; v_call: TRBV7-2; cdr3_aa: CASTSSGGQNTEAFF; cdr3_nt: TGTGCCAGCACCTCTTCAGGGGGGCAGAACACTGAAGCTTTCTTT
d_call: -; clone_size: -; j_call: TRBJ1-2; v_call: TRBV24-1; cdr3_aa: CATSDLGWGPNYYGYTF; cdr3_nt: TGTGCCACCAGTGATTTGGGGTGGGGGCCAAACTACTATGGCTACACCTTC
d_call: -; clone_size: -; j_call: TRBJ1-4; v_call: TRBV4-1; cdr3_aa: CASSQGGTSNEKLFF; cdr3_nt: TGCGCCAGCAGCCAAGGTGGCACAAGTAATGAAAAACTGTTTTTT
d_call: -; clone_size: once; j_call: TRBJ2-3; v_call: TRBV5-1; cdr3_aa: CASSSAGSFTDTQYF; cdr3_nt: TGCGCCAGCAGCTCGGCAGGAAGCTTCACAGATACGCAGTATTTT
d_call: TRBD2; clone_size: -; j_call: TRBJ2-5; v_call: TRBV20-1; cdr3_aa: CSASGSGSLQTQYF; cdr3_nt: TGCAGTGCTAGTGGGAGCGGGAGTCTGCAGACCCAGTACTTC
d_call: TRBD1; clone_size: -; j_call: TRBJ2-7; v_call: TRBV2; cdr3_aa: CASRGDSYEQYF; cdr3_nt: TGTGCCAGCAGAGGGGACAGCTACGAGCAGTACTTC
d_call: TRBD1; clone_size: -; j_call: TRBJ2-1; v_call: TRBV7-3; cdr3_aa: CASSSDRGERQFF; cdr3_nt: TGTGCCAGCAGCTCCGACAGGGGAGAAAGGCAGTTCTTC
d_call: TRBD1; clone_size: few; j_call: TRBJ1-1; v_call: TRBV18; cdr3_aa: CASSGTENTEAFF; cdr3_nt: TGTGCCAGCTCCGGGACAGAGAACACTGAAGCTTTCTTT
d_call: -; clone_size: -; j_call: TRBJ2-7; v_call: TRBV28; cdr3_aa: CASSLLRREQYF; cdr3_nt: TGTGCCAGCAGTTTATTGCGGCGCGAGCAGTACTTC
d_call: TRBD1; clone_size: few; j_call: TRBJ1-2; v_call: TRBV30; cdr3_aa: CAWSVTSGTGSGYTF; cdr3_nt: TGTGCCTGGAGCGTTACCTCCGGGACAGGGTCTGGCTACACCTTC
d_call: TRBD1; clone_size: -; j_call: TRBJ1-3; v_call: TRBV7-3; cdr3_aa: CASSLQGAGDTIYF; cdr3_nt: TGTGCCAGCAGCTTACAGGGGGCTGGGGACACCATATATTTT
d_call: TRBD1; clone_size: -; j_call: TRBJ2-1; v_call: TRBV30; cdr3_aa: CAWEPGTATYNEQFF; cdr3_nt: TGTGCCTGGGAACCCGGGACAGCTACATACAATGAGCAGTTCTTC
d_call: -; clone_size: -; j_call: TRBJ1-1; v_call: TRBV15; cdr3_aa: CATSRIANTEAFF; cdr3_nt: TGTGCCACCAGCAGAATAGCGAACACTGAAGCTTTCTTT
d_call: TRBD2; clone_size: -; j_call: TRBJ2-1; v_call: TRBV29-1; cdr3_aa: CSVSGGGTNEQFF; cdr3_nt: TGCAGCGTTTCTGGCGGGGGGACGAATGAGCAGTTCTTC
d_call: -; clone_size: few; j_call: TRBJ1-1; v_call: TRBV3-1/TRBV3-2; cdr3_aa: CASSQVTGEAFF; cdr3_nt: TGTGCCAGCAGCCAAGTTACAGGAGAAGCTTTCTTT
d_call: TRBD1; clone_size: -; j_call: TRBJ1-3; v_call: TRBV3-1/TRBV3-2; cdr3_aa: CASSPTGTGPSGNTIYF; cdr3_nt: TGTGCCAGCAGCCCGACAGGGACAGGGCCTTCTGGAAACACCATATATTTT
d_call: -; clone_size: -; j_call: TRBJ1-4; v_call: TRBV30; cdr3_aa: CAWSSGSSEKLFF; cdr3_nt: TGTGCCTGGAGTAGCGGGAGCAGCGAAAAACTGTTTTTT
d_call: -; clone_size: -; j_call: TRBJ1-2; v_call: TRBV5-1; cdr3_aa: CASSLGEGIVYGYTF; cdr3_nt: TGCGCCAGCAGCTTGGGGGAGGGAATCGTCTATGGCTACACCTTC
d_call: -; clone_size: -; j_call: TRBJ1-2; v_call: TRBV7-2; cdr3_aa: CASSSAGGANYGYTF; cdr3_nt: TGTGCCAGCAGCAGCGCGGGGGGCGCAAACTATGGCTACACCTTC